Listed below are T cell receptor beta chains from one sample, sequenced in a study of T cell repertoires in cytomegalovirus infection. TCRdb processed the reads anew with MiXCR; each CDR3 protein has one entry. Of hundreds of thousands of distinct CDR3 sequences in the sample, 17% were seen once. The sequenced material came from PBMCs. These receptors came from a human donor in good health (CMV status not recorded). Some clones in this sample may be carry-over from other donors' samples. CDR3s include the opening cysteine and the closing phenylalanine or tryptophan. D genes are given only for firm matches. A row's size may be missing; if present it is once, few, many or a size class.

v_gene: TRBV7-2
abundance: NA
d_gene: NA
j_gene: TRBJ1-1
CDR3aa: CASSLGPGMNTEAFF
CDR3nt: TGTGCCAGCAGCTTAGGCCCGGGGATGAACACTGAAGCTTTCTTT

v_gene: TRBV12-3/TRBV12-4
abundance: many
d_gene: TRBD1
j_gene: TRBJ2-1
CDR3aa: CASGGQGLANEQFF
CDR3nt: TGTGCCAGCGGGGGACAGGGATTGGCCAATGAGCAGTTCTTC

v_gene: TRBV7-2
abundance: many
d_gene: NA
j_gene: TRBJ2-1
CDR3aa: CASSLVGGRNNEQFF
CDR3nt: TGTGCCAGCAGCTTAGTCGGGGGGCGTAACAATGAGCAGTTCTTC

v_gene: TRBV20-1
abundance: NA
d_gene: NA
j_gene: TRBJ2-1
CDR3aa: CSSKQGGEQFF
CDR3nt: TGCAGCAGTAAACAGGGTGGTGAGCAGTTCTTC

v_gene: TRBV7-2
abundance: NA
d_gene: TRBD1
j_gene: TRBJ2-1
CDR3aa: CASSSGSGTVSYNEQFF
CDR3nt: TGTGCCAGCAGTTCGGGCTCCGGGACAGTGTCCTACAATGAGCAGTTCTTC

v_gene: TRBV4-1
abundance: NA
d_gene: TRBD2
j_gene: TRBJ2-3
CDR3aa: CASSRAPAGETSTDTQYF
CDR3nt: TGCGCCAGCAGCCGAGCTCCAGCGGGGGAGACTAGCACAGATACGCAGTATTTT

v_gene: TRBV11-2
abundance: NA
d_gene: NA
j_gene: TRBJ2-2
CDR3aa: CASSLGPSGQNTGELFF
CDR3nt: TGTGCCAGCAGCTTAGGTCCCTCGGGCCAGAACACCGGGGAGCTGTTTTTT

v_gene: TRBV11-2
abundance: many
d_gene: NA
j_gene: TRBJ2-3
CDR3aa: CASSSGRKTSTDTQYF
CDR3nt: TGTGCCAGCAGCTCAGGACGGAAGACTAGCACAGATACGCAGTATTTT

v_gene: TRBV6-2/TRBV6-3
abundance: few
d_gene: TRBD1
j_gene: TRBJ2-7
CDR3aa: CASTKPMTGQGSSYEQYF
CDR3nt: TGTGCCAGCACCAAGCCGATGACGGGACAGGGTTCGTCCTACGAGCAGTACTTC

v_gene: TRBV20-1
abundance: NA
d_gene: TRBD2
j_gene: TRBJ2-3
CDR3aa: CSASRLAGPADTQYF
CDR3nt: TGCAGTGCTAGCCGCCTAGCGGGGCCCGCGGATACGCAGTATTTT

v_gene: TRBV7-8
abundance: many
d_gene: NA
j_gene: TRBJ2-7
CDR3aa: CASTNPTGHDEQYF
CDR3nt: TGTGCCAGCACCAATCCAACAGGGCATGACGAGCAGTACTTC

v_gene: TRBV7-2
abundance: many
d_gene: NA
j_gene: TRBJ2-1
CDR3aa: CASSLGAPNEQFF
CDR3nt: TGTGCCAGCAGCTTAGGGGCCCCCAATGAGCAGTTCTTC

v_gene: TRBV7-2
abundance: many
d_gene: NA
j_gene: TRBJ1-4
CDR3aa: CASSLGTAEKLFF
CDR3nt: TGTGCCAGCAGCTTAGGGACGGCCGAAAAACTGTTTTTT

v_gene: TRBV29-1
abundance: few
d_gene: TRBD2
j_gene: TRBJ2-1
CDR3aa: CSVILAGGYNEQFF
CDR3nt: TGCAGCGTGATCTTAGCGGGGGGTTACAATGAGCAGTTCTTC

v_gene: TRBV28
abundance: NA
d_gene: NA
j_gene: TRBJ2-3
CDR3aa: CASSLEEGRADTQYF
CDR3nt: TGTGCCAGCAGTTTAGAGGAGGGTAGGGCAGATACGCAGTATTTT

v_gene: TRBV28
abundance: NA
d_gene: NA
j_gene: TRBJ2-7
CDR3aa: CASSSFYYEQYF
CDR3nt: TGTGCCAGCAGTTCCTTCTACTACGAGCAGTACTTC

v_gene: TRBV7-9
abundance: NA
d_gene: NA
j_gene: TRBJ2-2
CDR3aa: CASSLEGGPNTGELFF
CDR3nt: TGTGCCAGCAGCTTAGAGGGGGGCCCCAACACCGGGGAGCTGTTTTTT